The 7 T cell receptor beta chains presented below share a single source sample, sequenced in a study of cytomegalovirus exposure and HLA in healthy donors. PCR amplification relied on 60 Vbeta primers (plus 13 Jbeta primers). This table comes from immunoSEQ multiplex PCR, and its TCRdb copy is limited to in-frame clones, with some not included. Among some 180,000 clones listed, roughly a tenth were seen once. The sequenced sample was PBMCs. These receptors came from a woman aged 30 to 39 in good health and CMV-seropositive.

This chain links TRBV7-9 with TRBJ1-2; D is perhaps TRBD1 (5 bases). The CDR3 consists of 15 residues. CDR1 and CDR2 (germline): SEHNR, FQNEAQ (reference sequence). V lost 1 base to trimming and J lost 4 bases, with 13 bases between them. CDR3 bases: TGTGCCAGCAGCTTAGATGGGGAGGGGAGCTATGGCTACACCTTC. Residues: CASSLDGEGSYGYTF.

The chain employs TRBV4-1 and TRBJ1-5, with D possibly matching TRBD1 (5 bases). V was cut by 2 bases and J by 7 bases, with 18 bases left in between. There are 16 residues in the CDR3. Germline V gives CDR1 MGHRA, CDR2 YSYEKL. The CDR3 DNA reads as TGCGCCAGCAGCCAAAATTTACAGGAGTTCGGCCAGCCCCAGCATTTT. Its translation: CASSQNLQEFGQPQHF.

This clone was observed a few times. V gene TRBV27 combines with J gene TRBJ1-2; 10 bases are a match to TRBD1. There are 15 residues in the CDR3. V dropped 3 bases and J dropped 5; count of bases not matched to a gene: 6. Germline CDR1 reads MNHEY; CDR2 reads SMNVEV (reference sequence). Written as DNA, the CDR3 is TGTGCCAGCAGTTTCCGGGACAGGGGAAGGTATGGCTACACCTTC. Translation: CASSFRDRGRYGYTF.

A few counts support this clone. The V call is TRBV7-2, the J call TRBJ2-3; 13 nucleotides agree with TRBD2. V trimming: 8 bases; J trimming: 4 bases; junction bases outside the gene matches: 3. The CDR3 is 14 amino acids. CDR1 is SGHTA, CDR2 FQGNSA, per germline. CDR3: CASELAGGADTQYF. The CDR3, as DNA: TGTGCCAGCGAACTAGCGGGAGGGGCAGATACGCAGTATTTT.

The CDR3 bases are TGCGCCAGCTCCCGGGGGGCGGGAGGCCCAGATACGCAGTATTTT. Amino acids: CASSRGAGGPDTQYF. This rearrangement joins TRBV5-1 to TRBJ2-3; 8 bases agree with TRBD2. The CDR3 is 15 residues long. V was pared by 7 bases and J by 4 bases, with 11 bases of the junction left unmatched. Germline V gene sequence: CDR1 SGHRS, CDR2 YFSETQ.

The chain recombines TRBV11-2 with TRBJ1-1; the match to TRBD1 covers 7 bases. Germline loops: CDR1 SGHAT, CDR2 FQNNGV. This CDR3 comprises 13 residues. V dropped 3 bases and J dropped 4; count of bases not matched to a gene: 2. The CDR3 DNA sequence: TGTGCCAGCAGCTTCACAGGGGCCACTGAAGCTTTCTTT. Amino acid sequence: CASSFTGATEAFF.

A few counts support this clone. The J gene is TRBJ1-1, the V gene TRBV20-1; perhaps TRBD1 as D (6 bases). CDR3 length: 11 residues. Between the trimmed V and J ends, which lost 7 bases and 4 bases, there was a span of 10 bases. Germline CDR1 is DFQATT and CDR2 is SNEGSKA (reference sequence). The CDR3, as DNA: TGCAGTGGAGGGGGGGCCACTGAAGCTTTCTTT. Its protein product is CSGGGATEAFF.